One sample yielded the 4 T cell receptor beta chains listed below, sequenced in a study of radiotherapy plus CTLA-4 blockade in lung cancer. The repertoire was sequenced with immunoSEQ multiplex PCR; TCRdb's copy has only in-frame clones and lacks some. This table has some 100,000 clones, about four fifths appearing once. Sequencing used peripheral blood, obtained from a patient treated with radiotherapy plus ipilimumab. Receptors originate from a human donor with non-small cell lung cancer that progressed on radiotherapy plus ipilimumab.

J is TRBJ2-3 and V is TRBV5-1; D perhaps matches TRBD2 (6 bases). The V end lost 6 bases, the J end lost 2 bases, and 10 bases lay between the germline ends. Germline-derived CDR1 and CDR2 are SGHRS and YFSETQ. This CDR3 is 13 amino acids long. The DNA of the CDR3 is TGCGCCAGCAACCCGGGGGACACAGATACGCAGTATTTT. Translating gives CASNPGDTDTQYF.

The chain is built from TRBV7-2 and TRBJ2-5, with 9 nucleotides matching TRBD2. CDR3 length: 13 amino acids. Germline V gives CDR1 SGHTA, CDR2 FQGNSA. Trimming at V came to 6 bases and at J to 4 bases, leaving 3 bases not matched to a gene. The CDR3 bases are TGTGCCAGCAGGGTAGCGGGAGCAGAGACCCAGTACTTC. Amino acid sequence: CASRVAGAETQYF.

This chain joins TRBV5-8 and TRBJ2-7; no firm D call. Germline lookup yields CDR1 SGHTS and CDR2 YDEGEE. The CDR3 extends over 14 amino acids. V was cut by 0 bases and J by 0 bases, with 7 bases left in between. The DNA for the CDR3 is TGTGCCAGCAGCTTGGGGGTTAGCTCCTACGAGCAGTACTTC. It translates to CASSLGVSSYEQYF.

The chain carries TRBV6-6 and TRBJ2-7, with 9 bases matching TRBD1. The CDR3 is 12 amino acids. The V and J ends lost 6 bases and 7 bases, in that order; junction bases with no gene match: 4. Germline V gene lookup returns CDR1 MNHNY and CDR2 SVGAGI (reference sequence). For the CDR3, the DNA is TGTGCCAGCAGACAGGGGGCGGATGAGCAGTACTTC. Translating gives CASRQGADEQYF.